This is a list of T cell receptor beta chains from one sample in a study of T cells in localized non-small cell lung cancer. Method: immunoSEQ multiplex PCR; TCRdb's copy keeps in-frame clones and lacks some. The table includes around 26,000 clones, less than 95% detected once. The source material was peripheral blood, sampled before any cancer treatment. Receptor source: a woman aged 35 to 69 with stage I lung adenocarcinoma. Each CDR3 is given with its conserved first and last residue. D genes are given only for firm matches. The size field is filled for only some rows; it gives once, few, many or a size class.

CDR3aa,CDR3nt,v_gene,abundance,j_gene,d_gene
CASSLTSRYEQYF,TGTGCCAGCAGTTTGACTAGCAGGTACGAGCAGTACTTC,TRBV27,NA,TRBJ2-7,TRBD2
CASSQIAGSYNEQFF,TGTGCCAGCAGCCAAATAGCGGGATCCTACAATGAGCAGTTCTTC,TRBV11-2,NA,TRBJ2-1,TRBD2
CASSSAGQGAYNEQFF,TGTGCCAGCTCATCAGCCGGACAGGGGGCTTACAATGAGCAGTTCTTC,TRBV18,once,TRBJ2-1,TRBD1
CASSPGLTGTSQETQYF,TGCGCCAGCAGCCCTGGGCTCACAGGGACCTCCCAAGAGACCCAGTACTTC,TRBV5-1,NA,TRBJ2-5,NA
CASNTGGSGYTF,TGTGCCAGCAACACAGGGGGGAGCGGCTACACCTTC,TRBV25-1,NA,TRBJ1-2,TRBD1
CASSFLQGDTGELFF,TGCGCCAGCAGCTTTCTACAGGGGGACACCGGGGAGCTGTTTTTT,TRBV5-1,once,TRBJ2-2,TRBD1
CASSSNWQGNYEQYF,TGTGCCAGCAGTAGTAATTGGCAGGGGAATTACGAGCAGTACTTC,TRBV6-5,NA,TRBJ2-7,NA
CASSAGSGTYEQYF,TGTGCCAGCAGCGCCGGGTCCGGGACCTACGAGCAGTACTTC,TRBV7-7,NA,TRBJ2-7,NA
CAWSGPVRDTQYF,TGTGCCTGGAGTGGACCTGTCAGGGATACGCAGTATTTT,TRBV30,NA,TRBJ2-3,NA
CASSQDSIFTDNEQFF,TGCGCCAGCAGCCAAGATTCCATTTTTACGGACAATGAGCAGTTCTTC,TRBV4-3,NA,TRBJ2-1,NA
CASSNGQGSYEQYF,TGTGCCAGCAGTAATGGACAGGGTTCCTACGAGCAGTACTTC,TRBV6-6,NA,TRBJ2-7,TRBD1
CATRRVESSNQPQHF,TGTGCCACTAGGCGCGTCGAATCTAGCAATCAGCCCCAGCATTTT,TRBV10-3,NA,TRBJ1-5,NA
CASRGRGGYGYTF,TGTGCCAGTAGGGGCAGGGGGGGATATGGCTACACCTTC,TRBV19,NA,TRBJ1-2,TRBD1
CATSTRQGRSDTQYF,TGTGCCACCAGCACACGACAGGGTCGCTCAGATACGCAGTATTTT,TRBV15,NA,TRBJ2-3,TRBD1
CASSPIESAKNIQYF,TGTGCCAGCAGTCCCATAGAATCAGCCAAAAACATTCAGTACTTC,TRBV28,NA,TRBJ2-4,NA
CASSPRDRNHEKLFF,TGTGCCAGCTCACCCCGTGACAGAAACCATGAAAAACTGTTTTTT,TRBV18,NA,TRBJ1-4,NA
CASSATGGPGYTF,TGTGCCAGCAGTGCGACAGGGGGCCCTGGCTACACCTTC,TRBV6-1,NA,TRBJ1-2,TRBD1
CASSPGLAVNEQFF,TGTGCCAGCAGCCCGGGACTAGCGGTGAATGAGCAGTTCTTC,TRBV11-2,NA,TRBJ2-1,TRBD2
CASSEGLAGTEQYF,TGTGCCAGCAGTGAGGGACTAGCGGGGACCGAGCAGTACTTC,TRBV6-1,NA,TRBJ2-7,TRBD2
CASNAAPGGTDTQYF,TGCGCCAGCAACGCCGCCCCCGGAGGGACAGATACGCAGTATTTT,TRBV5-1,NA,TRBJ2-3,NA
CASSVQGAYNSPLHF,TGTGCCAGCAGTGTACAGGGGGCCTATAATTCACCCCTCCACTTT,TRBV6-1,NA,TRBJ1-6,TRBD1
CASSLALTATDTQYF,TGTGCCAGCAGCTTGGCCCTGACGGCGACAGATACGCAGTATTTT,TRBV5-4,NA,TRBJ2-3,NA
CASRQGSYNEQFF,TGTGCCAGCAGACAGGGTTCCTACAATGAGCAGTTCTTC,TRBV6-5,NA,TRBJ2-1,NA
CASSNHLLGGRAFF,TGTGCCAGCAGCAATCACCTCCTGGGAGGGAGGGCTTTCTTT,TRBV7-9,NA,TRBJ1-1,NA
CASSLVGITGELFF,TGTGCCAGCAGTTTGGTGGGGATCACCGGGGAGCTGTTTTTT,TRBV27,NA,TRBJ2-2,NA
CASSPGAGVTYNEQFF,TGTGCCAGTAGTCCCGGGGCGGGGGTCACCTACAATGAGCAGTTCTTC,TRBV19,NA,TRBJ2-1,TRBD2
CATSIGQPGVDTQYF,TGTGCCACCAGCATTGGACAGCCCGGGGTGGATACGCAGTATTTT,TRBV15,NA,TRBJ2-3,NA
CASSSTQGAREKLFF,TGTGCCAGCAGTTCCACCCAGGGGGCACGGGAAAAACTGTTTTTT,TRBV27,NA,TRBJ1-4,TRBD1
CASSLSLTGSNEKLFF,TGTGCCAGCAGCCTTTCGTTGACAGGCAGTAATGAAAAACTGTTTTTT,TRBV4-2,NA,TRBJ1-4,NA
CASSKGQEEQYF,TGTGCCAGCAGTAAAGGACAGGAGGAGCAGTACTTC,TRBV6-6,NA,TRBJ2-7,TRBD1
CASSTRLLGITGNEQFF,TGTGCCAGCAGCACCCGCTTACTAGGAATCACCGGCAATGAGCAGTTCTTC,TRBV5-6,NA,TRBJ2-1,NA
CASSIMDRGYTF,TGTGCCAGTAGTATCATGGACAGGGGCTACACCTTC,TRBV19,NA,TRBJ1-2,TRBD1
CASRPYIVSNRDHEQYF,TGTGCCAGCAGACCCTACATCGTCTCGAACAGGGACCACGAGCAGTACTTC,TRBV27,NA,TRBJ2-7,NA
CASSKGLAGVLTYNEQFF,TGTGCCAGTAGTAAGGGACTAGCGGGGGTGCTCACCTACAATGAGCAGTTCTTC,TRBV19,NA,TRBJ2-1,TRBD2
CASSLGSANTEAFF,TGTGCCAGCAGTTTAGGGTCAGCGAACACTGAAGCTTTCTTT,TRBV28,NA,TRBJ1-1,NA
CASSELSSGNTIYF,TGTGCCAGCAGTGAATTGAGCTCTGGAAACACCATATATTTT,TRBV25-1,NA,TRBJ1-3,NA
CASSGETQYF,TGTGCCAGCTCAGGAGAGACCCAGTACTTC,TRBV18,NA,TRBJ2-5,NA
CASSWPGLQETQYF,TGTGCCAGCAGCTGGCCGGGACTTCAAGAGACCCAGTACTTC,TRBV7-2,NA,TRBJ2-5,NA
CASSMRLAGGPSYNEQFF,TGTGCCAGCAGCATGAGGCTAGCGGGAGGACCCTCCTACAATGAGCAGTTCTTC,TRBV11-2,NA,TRBJ2-1,TRBD2
CASRSSGANVLTF,TGTGCCAGCAGGAGCTCTGGGGCCAACGTCCTGACTTTC,TRBV5-8,NA,TRBJ2-6,NA
CASSRSGVSNYGYTF,TGTGCCAGCAGTAGAAGTGGGGTATCTAACTATGGCTACACCTTC,TRBV6-6,once,TRBJ1-2,NA
CAWSVREGDLSYNEQFF,TGTGCCTGGAGTGTACGGGAGGGAGATCTCTCCTACAATGAGCAGTTCTTC,TRBV30,NA,TRBJ2-1,TRBD2
CASSPGRVNTEAFF,TGTGCCAGCAGCCCGGGACGGGTGAACACTGAAGCTTTCTTT,TRBV7-6,NA,TRBJ1-1,NA
CASSEGVGYNSPLHF,TGTGCCAGCAGTGAAGGTGTAGGATATAATTCACCCCTCCACTTT,TRBV2,NA,TRBJ1-6,NA
CASSLDRVQETQYF,TGTGCCAGCAGCTTGGACAGGGTCCAAGAGACCCAGTACTTC,TRBV11-2,NA,TRBJ2-5,TRBD1
CASSLDGGGYEQYF,TGTGCCAGCAGCTTGGACGGGGGCGGTTACGAGCAGTACTTC,TRBV5-4,NA,TRBJ2-7,NA
CASSFSDGGSGNTIYF,TGTGCCAGCAGTTTCTCGGACGGAGGCTCTGGAAACACCATATATTTT,TRBV28,once,TRBJ1-3,NA
CASSPGRIADTQYF,TGTGCCAGCAGCCCAGGGAGGATCGCAGATACGCAGTATTTT,TRBV11-3,once,TRBJ2-3,NA
CASSEGAGSGKRTGELFF,TGTGCCAGCAGCGAAGGGGCAGGGTCGGGGAAGAGGACCGGGGAGCTGTTTTTT,TRBV7-2,NA,TRBJ2-2,NA
CAISDGGGGTEAFF,TGTGCCATCAGCGACGGAGGGGGCGGCACTGAAGCTTTCTTT,TRBV10-3,NA,TRBJ1-1,TRBD1
CASSVAPSRGGTEAFF,TGTGCCAGCAGCGTAGCTCCGAGCCGCGGGGGTACTGAAGCTTTCTTT,TRBV9,NA,TRBJ1-1,NA
CASSEPGTLTGELFF,TGTGCCAGTAGTGAACCCGGGACTTTGACCGGGGAGCTGTTTTTT,TRBV19,NA,TRBJ2-2,NA
CASSLLQLSSYNSPLHF,TGTGCCAGCAGTTTACTACAGCTCAGCTCCTATAATTCACCCCTCCACTTT,TRBV28,NA,TRBJ1-6,NA
CASSLVGSGMNTEAFF,TGTGCCAGCAGCTTAGTGGGGAGTGGCATGAACACTGAAGCTTTCTTT,TRBV7-2,few,TRBJ1-1,NA
CASSWRRVGELFF,TGTGCCAGCAGCTGGAGAAGGGTCGGGGAGCTGTTTTTT,TRBV9,NA,TRBJ2-2,NA